Reported below is one TCR beta chain. Stated treatment: some 19 received Ad26.COV2.S at low or high dose, single or two shots; 5 received placebo; per-sample allocation not given. Material that was analyzed had been drawn on day 63 after the first vaccine or placebo injection. Sequencing was performed with immunoSEQ multiplex PCR; in TCRdb, only in-frame clones are kept and a portion is missing. The sample has around 300,000 clones; about 89% are singletons. This sample was taken from a study of Ad26.COV2.S vaccination and SARS-CoV-2 variants. The CDR3 consists of 17 residues. After removal of 2 bases from V and 0 bases from J, the junction contained 5 bases not matched to a gene. CDR1 is SNHLY, CDR2 FYNNEI, per germline.

The chain uses TRBV2 and TRBJ2-5; 11 bases agree with TRBD2. The receptor's source is a person aged 18-60 years who received the Ad26.COV2.S COVID-19 vaccine or a placebo. The sample was peripheral blood, taken in a trial of Ad26.COV2.S vaccine versus placebo. CDR3 DNA: TGTGCCAGCAGTGAAACGGGGACTAGCGGTTACCAAGAGACCCAGTACTTC. This sequence encodes CASSETGTSGYQETQYF.